Each of the 14 T cell receptor beta chains below was sequenced from the same sample in a study of blood T cells in healthy people across ages. Primers used in a second PCR of roughly 7 to 12 cycles were a sample-barcoded 5' primer and a J-beta primer mix. Using its own MiXCR run on the 5' RACE reads, TCRdb lists one record per CDR3 protein. The sample has 1.5 million or so distinct CDR3 sequences; roughly 40% are singletons. Sequencing used blood. These receptors were obtained from a young woman in good health.

This clonotype was recorded a few times. This chain uses TRBV20-1 with TRBJ1-2; unclear D gene. CDR1 is DFQATT and CDR2 is SNEGSKA in the germline V gene (reference sequence). Deletions cut 3 bases from V and 4 bases from J, with 9 bases between. This CDR3 has 12 amino acids. The CDR3 DNA reads as TGCAGTGCTAGGAAGGATCCCTATGGCTACACCTTC. Translation: CSARKDPYGYTF.

This clonotype came up a few times. The chain employs TRBV6-5 and TRBJ2-7; 8 nucleotides line up with TRBD1. The CDR3 consists of 16 residues. J gave up 1 base and V 6 bases, and 11 bases lay outside the gene matches. CDR1 is MNHEY, CDR2 SVGAGI, per germline. CDR3 nucleotide sequence: TGTGCCAGCAGACCCGATAGGACAGGGATGTCCTACGAGCAGTACTTC. Translating gives CASRPDRTGMSYEQYF.

Turning to this clonotype: The junction departs from germline at one end; a sequencing error may be responsible. The chain joins TRBV27 to TRBJ1-4; 9 bases are shared with TRBD1. Germline V CDR1 and CDR2: MNHEY, SMNVEV (reference sequence). The CDR3 has 14 residues. CDR3 sequence reads: CASRRGTGNEKPFF. CDR3 sequence (DNA): TGTGCCAGCAGACGCGGGACAGGGAATGAAAAACCGTTTTTT. Complete variable domain (other parts from reference TRBV27 and TRBJ1-4): EAQVTQNPRYLITVTGKKLTVTCSQNMNHEYMSWYRQDPGLGLRQIYYSMNVEVTDKGDVPEGYKVSRKEKRNFPLILESPSPNQTSLYFCASRRGTGNEKPFFGSGTQLSVL.

The chain employs TRBV30 and TRBJ1-1; D is unresolved. Trimming stripped 0 bases from V and 1 base from J, with 12 bases between. The length of the CDR3 is 15 residues. CDR1 and CDR2 from the germline V gene are GTSNPN and SVGIG (reference sequence). CDR3 loop: CAWSVQPGRNTEAFF. The CDR3 DNA sequence: TGTGCCTGGAGTGTACAGCCCGGGAGGAACACTGAAGCTTTCTTT. Full variable domain (outside the CDR3, taken from reference TRBV30 and TRBJ1-1): SQTIHQWPATLVQPVGSPLSLECTVEGTSNPNLYWYRQAAGRGLQLLFYSVGIGQISSEVPQNLSASRPQDRQFILSSKKLLLSDSGFYLCAWSVQPGRNTEAFFGQGTRLTVV.

The chain has TRBV6-1 and TRBJ2-1; no clear D. CDR3 length: 14 residues. V lost 8 bases, J lost 0 bases, and 11 bases lay in between. In germline, CDR1 is MNHNS, CDR2 SASEGT. CDR3: CASGVGTSYNEQFF. CDR3 bases: TGTGCCAGCGGGGTAGGAACCTCCTACAATGAGCAGTTCTTC.

This clonotype has a handful of counts. The chain uses TRBV6-5 and TRBJ2-1, with D perhaps given as TRBD1 or TRBD2 (5 bases each). Germline CDR1 is MNHEY and CDR2 is SVGAGI. Trimming took 2 bases from V and 6 from J, leaving 11 bases between them. CDR3 length: 14 amino acids. CDR3 sequence reads: CASSYPGAVNEQFF. For the CDR3, the DNA is TGTGCCAGCAGTTACCCCGGGGCCGTCAATGAGCAGTTCTTC.

This sequence joins TRBV6-6 and TRBJ2-5, with 7 bases lining up with TRBD2. The V segment lost 7 bases and the J segment 5 bases; nucleotides outside the gene matches: 10. CDR3 length equals 14 residues. From germline, CDR1 is MNHNY and CDR2 SVGAGI (reference sequence). The CDR3, as DNA: TGTGCCAGCAAGCACGGCGGGGGAAAGGAGACCCAGTACTTC. Translating gives CASKHGGGKETQYF.

The rearrangement links TRBV12-3 or TRBV12-4 to TRBJ2-1, with TRBD2 matching over 8 bases. V trimming: 4 bases; J trimming: 9 bases; junction bases outside the gene matches: 11. This CDR3 spans 15 amino acids. CDR3 amino acids: CASSSFPGGGSEQFF. CDR3 DNA: TGTGCCAGCAGTTCCTTTCCGGGGGGGGGTAGTGAGCAGTTCTTC.

This clonotype was picked up a small number of times. V gene TRBV12-3 or TRBV12-4 combines with J gene TRBJ2-1; D is unresolved. The CDR3 spans 14 residues. Trimming shortened V by 8 bases and J by 1 base, and 12 bases separated the two germline ends. For the CDR3, the DNA is TGTGCCAGCGGCCTGTTAGGATCCTACAATGAGCAGTTCTTC. It translates to CASGLLGSYNEQFF.

V and J are TRBV5-1 and TRBJ1-4, with a possible D match to TRBD1 (6 bases). V gave up 7 bases and J gave up 8 bases, with 12 bases separating them. Germline V gene data show CDR1 as SGHRS and CDR2 as YFSETQ. The CDR3 has 12 amino acids. In DNA form, the CDR3 reads TGCGCCAGCCGGGACAACAACGAAAAACTGTTTTTT. Its protein is CASRDNNEKLFF.

In this sample, this clonotype turned up a few times. The chain carries TRBV5-1 and TRBJ2-1; TRBD2 agrees at 10 bases. This CDR3 spans 15 amino acids. V shed 6 bases, J shed 7 bases, and the junction held 10 bases outside the gene matches. Germline V gives CDR1 SGHRS, CDR2 YFSETQ. CDR3 amino acids: CASTPRAGGENEQFF. The DNA for the CDR3 is TGCGCCAGCACCCCACGAGCGGGGGGGGAGAATGAGCAGTTCTTC.

The chain uses TRBV6-1 and TRBJ1-6, with D unclear. This CDR3 comprises 16 residues. Germline V lookup: CDR1 MNHNS, CDR2 SASEGT. V gave up 2 bases and J gave up 9 bases, with 17 bases separating them. CDR3 residues: CASSERLPGRVSPLHF. The CDR3 region has the DNA TGTGCCAGCAGTGAACGGCTGCCCGGAAGGGTTTCACCCCTCCACTTT.

The gene calls are TRBV6-5 and TRBJ2-5, with D perhaps TRBD1 (5 bases). V was pared by 2 bases and J by 7 bases, with 17 bases between. This CDR3 is built from 15 residues. Germline lookup yields CDR1 MNHEY and CDR2 SVGAGI. The CDR3 nucleotides read TGTGCCAGCAGTTACCCGAATAAGTATCAGGGGACCCAGTACTTC. It codes for CASSYPNKYQGTQYF.

The chain is built from TRBV20-1 and TRBJ2-1, with 11 bases fitting TRBD2. Trimming at V came to 6 bases and at J to 6 bases, leaving 7 bases not matched to a gene. The CDR3 spans 14 residues. In germline, CDR1 is DFQATT, CDR2 SNEGSKA (reference sequence). This CDR3 is CSAPGTSGSNEQFF. The CDR3 bases are TGCAGTGCCCCTGGGACTAGCGGATCCAATGAGCAGTTCTTC.